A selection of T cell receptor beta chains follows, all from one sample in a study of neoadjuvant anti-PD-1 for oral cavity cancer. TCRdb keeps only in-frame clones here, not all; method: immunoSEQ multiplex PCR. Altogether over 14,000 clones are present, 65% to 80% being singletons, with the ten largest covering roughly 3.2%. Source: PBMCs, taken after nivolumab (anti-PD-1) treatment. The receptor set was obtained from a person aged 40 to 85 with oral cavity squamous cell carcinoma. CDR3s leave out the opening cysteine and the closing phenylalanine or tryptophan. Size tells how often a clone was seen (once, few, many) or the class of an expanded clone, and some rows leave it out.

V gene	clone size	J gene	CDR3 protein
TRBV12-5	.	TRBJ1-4	ASGLAHPSVRPEKLF
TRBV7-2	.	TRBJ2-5	ASSLVVGTQETQY
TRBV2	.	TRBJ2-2	ASTGTRGDTGELF
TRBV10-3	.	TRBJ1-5	AISESASLNNQPQH
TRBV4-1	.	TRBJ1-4	ASSLEGALGEKLF
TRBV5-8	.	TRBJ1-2	ASSYGGYT
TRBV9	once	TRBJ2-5	ASSVVPGGPETQY
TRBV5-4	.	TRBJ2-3	ASSFRTVSTDTQY
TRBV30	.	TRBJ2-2	AWNTGGAESAGELF
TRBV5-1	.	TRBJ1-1	ASSWGQGALTSSEAF
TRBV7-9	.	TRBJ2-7	ASSHDERSEQY
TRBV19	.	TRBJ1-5	ASSIDSRQSAQPQH
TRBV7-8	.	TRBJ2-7	ASGTYEQY
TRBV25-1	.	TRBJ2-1	ASSEGHASEQF
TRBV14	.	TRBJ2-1	ASSQDGRLPSSYNEQF
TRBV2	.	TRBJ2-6	ASRAIAGGPSGANVLT
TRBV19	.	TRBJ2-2	ASSILAATGELF
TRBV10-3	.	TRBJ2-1	AIRSLGTGRDEQF
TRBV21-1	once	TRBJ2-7	ASSKALGGPAPEQY
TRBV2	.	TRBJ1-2	ASSEQGARGYT
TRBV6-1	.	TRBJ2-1	ASTLRLAGDNEQF
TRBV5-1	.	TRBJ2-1	ASNGGDLSYNEQF
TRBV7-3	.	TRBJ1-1	ASSYRLNTEAF
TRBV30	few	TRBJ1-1	AWSEQGRGTEAF
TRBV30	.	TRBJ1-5	AWSVFGQTYSNQPQH
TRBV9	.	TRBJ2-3	ASSASTVDRVTDTQY
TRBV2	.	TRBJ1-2	ASSERGPNYGYT
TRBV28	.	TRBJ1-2	ASRVTGNQFYGYT
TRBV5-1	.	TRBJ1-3	ASSLDTGGGNTIY
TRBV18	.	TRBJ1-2	ASSPQRTGDNYGYT
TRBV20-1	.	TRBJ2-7	SAGEVAEQY
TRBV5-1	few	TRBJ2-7	ASSLVGATSSYYEQY
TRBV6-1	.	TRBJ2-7	ASKPGPASYEQY
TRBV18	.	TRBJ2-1	ASSPRLAGGGNEQF
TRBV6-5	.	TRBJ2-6	ASSSHRAGANVLT
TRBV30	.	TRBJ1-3	AWRTAGSGNTIY
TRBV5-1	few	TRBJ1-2	ASSQGTAYGYT
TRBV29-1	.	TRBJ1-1	SVVAVEAF
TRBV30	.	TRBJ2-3	AWSVFTTGGAGVQTDTQY
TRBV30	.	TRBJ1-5	AWANSANQPQH
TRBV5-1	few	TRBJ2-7	ASSWTGTYEQY
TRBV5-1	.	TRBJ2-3	ASSTRSGTSGIMADTQY
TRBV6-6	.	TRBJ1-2	ASSSPTGMAYGYT